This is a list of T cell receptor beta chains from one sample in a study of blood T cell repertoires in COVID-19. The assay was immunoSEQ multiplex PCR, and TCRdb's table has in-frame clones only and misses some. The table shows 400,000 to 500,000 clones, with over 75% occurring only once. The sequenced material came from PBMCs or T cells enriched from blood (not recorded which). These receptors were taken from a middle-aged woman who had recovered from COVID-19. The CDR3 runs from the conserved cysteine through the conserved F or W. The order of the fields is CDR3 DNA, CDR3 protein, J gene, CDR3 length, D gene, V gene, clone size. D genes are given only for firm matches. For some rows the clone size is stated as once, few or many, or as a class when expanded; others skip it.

CDR3nt: TGTGCCAGCAGCTGGCCCCTGGGAGCTAGCGGGAGCACAGATACGCAGTATTTT
CDR3aa: CASSWPLGASGSTDTQYF
j_gene: TRBJ2-3
len: 18
d_gene: TRBD2
v_gene: TRBV11-2
abundance: -

CDR3nt: TGTGCCAGTAGTATCGGGACTAGCGGGAGGGGGACAGATACGCAGTATTTT
CDR3aa: CASSIGTSGRGTDTQYF
j_gene: TRBJ2-3
len: 17
d_gene: TRBD2
v_gene: TRBV19
abundance: once

CDR3nt: TGTGCCAGCAGTTTATTTGGGGGCAGCGGAACTGAAAAACTGTTTTTT
CDR3aa: CASSLFGGSGTEKLFF
j_gene: TRBJ1-4
len: 16
d_gene: -
v_gene: TRBV27
abundance: -

CDR3nt: TGTGCCAGTAGTGGACAGGGGGCTTCCTACGAGCAGTACTTC
CDR3aa: CASSGQGASYEQYF
j_gene: TRBJ2-7
len: 14
d_gene: TRBD1
v_gene: TRBV19
abundance: once

CDR3nt: TGTGCCAGCAGCTTGCTGGGACAGGGCTACAATGAGCAGTTCTTC
CDR3aa: CASSLLGQGYNEQFF
j_gene: TRBJ2-1
len: 15
d_gene: TRBD1
v_gene: TRBV7-8
abundance: -

CDR3nt: TGTGCCAGCAGTTTATACAGGGGGGAGACCCAGTACTTC
CDR3aa: CASSLYRGETQYF
j_gene: TRBJ2-5
len: 13
d_gene: TRBD1
v_gene: TRBV27
abundance: -

CDR3nt: TGTGCCACCAGCAGATCTAGCGGGAGTCTCTACGAGCAGTACTTC
CDR3aa: CATSRSSGSLYEQYF
j_gene: TRBJ2-7
len: 15
d_gene: TRBD2
v_gene: TRBV15
abundance: -

CDR3nt: TGTGCCAGCAGCTTGGCTGGCTCCTTTGGAGCTGAAGCTTTCTTT
CDR3aa: CASSLAGSFGAEAFF
j_gene: TRBJ1-1
len: 15
d_gene: -
v_gene: TRBV5-6
abundance: -

CDR3nt: TGTGCCAGTTCCCTAGCACATTCCTACAATGAGCAGTTCTTC
CDR3aa: CASSLAHSYNEQFF
j_gene: TRBJ2-1
len: 14
d_gene: -
v_gene: TRBV19
abundance: -

CDR3nt: TGTGCCAGCAGTTTATCTCCAGGAAACTATGGCTACACCTTC
CDR3aa: CASSLSPGNYGYTF
j_gene: TRBJ1-2
len: 14
d_gene: -
v_gene: TRBV27
abundance: -

CDR3nt: TGTGCCAGCGATTCTCGACAGGGAAGGACTGAAGCTTTCTTT
CDR3aa: CASDSRQGRTEAFF
j_gene: TRBJ1-1
len: 14
d_gene: TRBD1
v_gene: TRBV5-5
abundance: -

CDR3nt: TGTGCCTGGAGTGTGGCAGGGGGTCAGCCCCAGCATTTT
CDR3aa: CAWSVAGGQPQHF
j_gene: TRBJ1-5
len: 13
d_gene: TRBD1
v_gene: TRBV30
abundance: -

CDR3nt: TGTGCCACCAGCAGAGATTGGGCGGGAGGGGACATTCAGTACTTC
CDR3aa: CATSRDWAGGDIQYF
j_gene: TRBJ2-4
len: 15
d_gene: TRBD2
v_gene: TRBV15
abundance: -

CDR3nt: TGTGCCAGCAGCTTAGGCGCGGGAGGGCCCGCGAACACCGGGGAGCTGTTTTTT
CDR3aa: CASSLGAGGPANTGELFF
j_gene: TRBJ2-2
len: 18
d_gene: TRBD2
v_gene: TRBV7-6
abundance: -

CDR3nt: TGCGCCAGCAGCTTGTCGGCAGGCGCGAATGAAAAACTGTTTTTT
CDR3aa: CASSLSAGANEKLFF
j_gene: TRBJ1-4
len: 15
d_gene: -
v_gene: TRBV5-1
abundance: -

CDR3nt: TGTGCCAGCAGCTTTAACAGGATAAATTCACCCCTCCACTTT
CDR3aa: CASSFNRINSPLHF
j_gene: TRBJ1-6
len: 14
d_gene: -
v_gene: TRBV11-2
abundance: -

CDR3nt: TGTGCCAGCAGTTACGACAGAAAAACCTACGAGCAGTACTTC
CDR3aa: CASSYDRKTYEQYF
j_gene: TRBJ2-7
len: 14
d_gene: -
v_gene: TRBV6-5
abundance: -

CDR3nt: TGTGCCATCAGTGGGACGGAGGGGGGCTACACCTTC
CDR3aa: CAISGTEGGYTF
j_gene: TRBJ1-2
len: 12
d_gene: -
v_gene: TRBV10-3
abundance: -

CDR3nt: TGTGCCAGCAGCTTAGTGGGGGGGAACTCCTACAATGAGCAGTTCTTC
CDR3aa: CASSLVGGNSYNEQFF
j_gene: TRBJ2-1
len: 16
d_gene: TRBD2
v_gene: TRBV7-6
abundance: -

CDR3nt: TGTGCCACCATCCCGACCCCGGGGTCCCGATACACTGAAGCTTTCTTT
CDR3aa: CATIPTPGSRYTEAFF
j_gene: TRBJ1-1
len: 16
d_gene: -
v_gene: TRBV15
abundance: few

CDR3nt: TGTGCCAGCAGTAGGACTAGCGGGGGTTACAATGAGCAGTTCTTC
CDR3aa: CASSRTSGGYNEQFF
j_gene: TRBJ2-1
len: 15
d_gene: TRBD2
v_gene: TRBV7-9
abundance: few

CDR3nt: TGCAGCGCCGTTGGGGGCCGCTACGAGCAGTACTTC
CDR3aa: CSAVGGRYEQYF
j_gene: TRBJ2-7
len: 12
d_gene: -
v_gene: TRBV29-1
abundance: -

CDR3nt: TGTGCCAGCAGTTATCTTGCGGGTGTCTACGAGCAGTACTTC
CDR3aa: CASSYLAGVYEQYF
j_gene: TRBJ2-7
len: 14
d_gene: -
v_gene: TRBV6-2/TRBV6-3
abundance: -

CDR3nt: TGCGCCAGCAGCTTGGTGGCTCAGGGAACTGAAGCTTTCTTT
CDR3aa: CASSLVAQGTEAFF
j_gene: TRBJ1-1
len: 14
d_gene: -
v_gene: TRBV5-1
abundance: -

CDR3nt: TGTGCCAGCAGTTACTTGACAGGAAACTATGGCTACACCTTC
CDR3aa: CASSYLTGNYGYTF
j_gene: TRBJ1-2
len: 14
d_gene: -
v_gene: TRBV6-5
abundance: -

CDR3nt: TGTGCCAGCAGTTTAAGCCCGGAGACTGGCTATGGCTACACCTTC
CDR3aa: CASSLSPETGYGYTF
j_gene: TRBJ1-2
len: 15
d_gene: -
v_gene: TRBV27
abundance: -

CDR3nt: TGTGCCAGCGATCCGGGACAGAGTTACAATGAGCAGTTCTTC
CDR3aa: CASDPGQSYNEQFF
j_gene: TRBJ2-1
len: 14
d_gene: TRBD1
v_gene: TRBV6-5
abundance: -

CDR3nt: TGCAGCGTTGAGCGGGGGGCTGGCTACGAGCAGTACTTC
CDR3aa: CSVERGAGYEQYF
j_gene: TRBJ2-7
len: 13
d_gene: TRBD2
v_gene: TRBV29-1
abundance: -

CDR3nt: TGTGCCAGCAGCCAAGCCTCAAGGGGGCCCTACGAGCAGTACTTC
CDR3aa: CASSQASRGPYEQYF
j_gene: TRBJ2-7
len: 15
d_gene: TRBD1
v_gene: TRBV3-1/TRBV3-2
abundance: -

CDR3nt: TGCAGTGCTAGAGATCAATCAGGCTACACCTTC
CDR3aa: CSARDQSGYTF
j_gene: TRBJ1-2
len: 11
d_gene: -
v_gene: TRBV20-1
abundance: -

CDR3nt: TGTGCCACCAGTGATACCAGGGTAAATGAAAAACTGTTTTTT
CDR3aa: CATSDTRVNEKLFF
j_gene: TRBJ1-4
len: 14
d_gene: -
v_gene: TRBV24-1
abundance: -

CDR3nt: TGTGCCAGCAGCTTAAGAGGGCAGACCTCCTACGAGCAGTACTTC
CDR3aa: CASSLRGQTSYEQYF
j_gene: TRBJ2-7
len: 15
d_gene: -
v_gene: TRBV7-9
abundance: -

CDR3nt: TGTGTCAGCAGGGAGCGGCTTTCCTACAATGAGCAGTTCTTC
CDR3aa: CVSRERLSYNEQFF
j_gene: TRBJ2-1
len: 14
d_gene: -
v_gene: TRBV2
abundance: -

CDR3nt: TGTGCCAGTAGGACACAGCTTAACTATGGCTACACCTTC
CDR3aa: CASRTQLNYGYTF
j_gene: TRBJ1-2
len: 13
d_gene: -
v_gene: TRBV19
abundance: -

CDR3nt: TGTGCCTGGAGGGATTCAAGAGACAACAATGAGCAGTTCTTC
CDR3aa: CAWRDSRDNNEQFF
j_gene: TRBJ2-1
len: 14
d_gene: -
v_gene: TRBV30
abundance: -

CDR3nt: TGTGCCAGCAGTTACTCCCGCGGGCGAGATACGCAGTATTTT
CDR3aa: CASSYSRGRDTQYF
j_gene: TRBJ2-3
len: 14
d_gene: -
v_gene: TRBV6-6
abundance: -

CDR3nt: TGCGCCAGCAGCGAGGGGACAGCTGGGGCCAACGTCCTGACTTTC
CDR3aa: CASSEGTAGANVLTF
j_gene: TRBJ2-6
len: 15
d_gene: TRBD1
v_gene: TRBV5-1
abundance: -

CDR3nt: TGTGCCAGCACCCCAGGGGGAAACACCATATATTTT
CDR3aa: CASTPGGNTIYF
j_gene: TRBJ1-3
len: 12
d_gene: -
v_gene: TRBV12-3/TRBV12-4
abundance: -

CDR3nt: TGTGCCAGTCATAACAGGGCCCCCACTGAAGCTTTCTTT
CDR3aa: CASHNRAPTEAFF
j_gene: TRBJ1-1
len: 13
d_gene: -
v_gene: TRBV19
abundance: -

CDR3nt: TGTGCCAGTATGGGACTAGGGGTGCGTGAGCAGTACTTC
CDR3aa: CASMGLGVREQYF
j_gene: TRBJ2-7
len: 13
d_gene: TRBD2
v_gene: TRBV19
abundance: -

CDR3nt: TGCGCCAGCAGCCTACAGGACGCCGAAGCTTTCTTT
CDR3aa: CASSLQDAEAFF
j_gene: TRBJ1-1
len: 12
d_gene: -
v_gene: TRBV5-1
abundance: -

CDR3nt: TGTGCCAGCAGCTCGGGACTAGCGGGAGTAAGCGAGCAGTACTTC
CDR3aa: CASSSGLAGVSEQYF
j_gene: TRBJ2-7
len: 15
d_gene: TRBD2
v_gene: TRBV7-2
abundance: -

CDR3nt: TGTGCCAGCAGCTCGAGAACAGTGAACACTGAAGCTTTCTTT
CDR3aa: CASSSRTVNTEAFF
j_gene: TRBJ1-1
len: 14
d_gene: -
v_gene: TRBV11-3
abundance: -